These 32 T cell receptor beta chains share one sample of origin, sequenced in a study of cytomegalovirus exposure and HLA in healthy donors. Sequencing was performed with immunoSEQ multiplex PCR; in TCRdb, only in-frame clones are kept and a portion is missing. The sample has roughly 120,000 clones, about 94% seen once. The sequencing sample was made of PBMCs. Receptor source: a woman between 18 and 29 years old in good health and CMV-seronegative.

The chain couples TRBV6-1 to TRBJ2-5; TRBD2 is a possible D gene (6 bases). Germline values: CDR1 MNHNS, CDR2 SASEGT. V was pared by 1 base and J by 9 bases, with 18 bases between. The CDR3 is 15 residues long. The CDR3 region is CASSEERTGLMAQYF. CDR3 nucleotide sequence: TGTGCCAGCAGTGAAGAAAGGACGGGACTGATGGCCCAGTACTTC.

The V call is TRBV28, the J call TRBJ2-1; 9 bases align to TRBD2. The CDR3 spans 15 residues. V lost 6 bases and J lost 5; bases outside the gene matches: 8. Germline V gene sequence: CDR1 MDHEN, CDR2 SYDVKM. CDR3 in amino acids: CASSPLAGYDNEQFF. CDR3 bases: TGTGCCAGCAGCCCCCTAGCGGGGTACGACAATGAGCAGTTCTTC.

The rearrangement uses TRBV4-2 and TRBJ1-5; 7 bases align to TRBD1. The V gene end was trimmed by 0 bases and the J gene end by 3 bases; junction bases not matched to a gene: 2. Germline CDR1 and CDR2: LGHNA and YNFKEQ. The CDR3 covers 15 residues. In nucleotides, the CDR3 is TGTGCCAGCAGCCAAGATACAGGGGACAATCAGCCCCAGCATTTT. This gives the protein CASSQDTGDNQPQHF.

The J gene is TRBJ2-3, the V gene TRBV5-1, with D possibly matching TRBD1 (6 bases). CDR3 length: 15 amino acids. Germline V CDR1 and CDR2: SGHRS, YFSETQ. Trimming pared 4 bases from V and 1 base from J, leaving 13 bases between. CDR3 region: CASSAGTPGTDTQYF. The CDR3 DNA follows: TGCGCCAGCAGCGCAGGGACACCCGGCACAGATACGCAGTATTTT. The full variable domain, rest sourced from reference TRBV5-1 and TRBJ2-3, is KAGVTQTPRYLIKTRGQQVTLSCSPISGHRSVSWYQQTPGQGLQFLFEYFSETQRNKGNFPGRFSGRQFSNSRSEMNVSTLELGDSALYLCASSAGTPGTDTQYFGPGTRLTVL.

This clone was seen once. The V gene is TRBV6-5, the J gene TRBJ2-1, with 9 bases that match TRBD1. The CDR3 contains 14 residues. The germline V gene encodes CDR1 MNHEY and CDR2 SVGAGI. Trimming removed 6 bases from V and 4 bases from J; junction bases left unmatched: 4. The CDR3 sequence: CASRTGGGYNEQFF. The CDR3, as DNA: TGTGCCAGCAGGACAGGGGGGGGGTACAATGAGCAGTTCTTC.

The V and J genes are TRBV6-5 and TRBJ1-2; D unresolved. Trimming took 2 bases from V and 10 from J, leaving 14 bases between them. CDR3 length equals 13 residues. Germline-derived CDR1 and CDR2 are MNHEY and SVGAGI. CDR3: CASSYHKFLDYTF. In nucleotides, the CDR3 is TGTGCCAGCAGTTACCACAAATTTCTTGACTACACCTTC.

Written as DNA, the CDR3 is TGTGCCAGCAGCTTAACAGGGATAAACTTGAACACTGAAGCTTTCTTT. Translated, it gives CASSLTGINLNTEAFF. The chain combines TRBV11-2 with TRBJ1-1; D might be TRBD1 (6 bases). CDR1 is SGHAT, CDR2 FQNNGV, per germline. Trimming removed 2 bases from V and 0 bases from J, with 13 bases in between. This CDR3 has 16 amino acids. The full variable domain, its missing parts supplied by reference TRBV11-2 and TRBJ1-1, is EAGVAQSPRYKIIEKRQSVAFWCNPISGHATLYWYQQILGQGPKLLIQFQNNGVVDDSQLPKDRFSAERLKGVDSTLKIQPAKLEDSAVYLCASSLTGINLNTEAFFGQGTRLTVV.

The V call is TRBV29-1, the J call TRBJ2-3; tentative D call: TRBD2 (5 bases). Germline loops: CDR1 SQVTM, CDR2 ANQGSEA. CDR3 length equals 14 residues. Trimming stripped 4 bases from V and 0 bases from J, with 11 bases between. The CDR3 sequence is CSVANGDSTDTQYF. DNA for the CDR3: TGCAGCGTTGCTAACGGGGATAGCACAGATACGCAGTATTTT.

The rearrangement links TRBV11-2 to TRBJ2-1, with D hard to call. Germline-derived CDR1 and CDR2 are SGHAT and FQNNGV. This CDR3 has 11 amino acids. Trimming took 3 bases from V and 7 from J, leaving 4 bases between them. In DNA, the CDR3 is TGTGCCAGCAGCTTGAGTAATGAGCAGTTCTTC. Translating gives CASSLSNEQFF. Using reference TRBV11-2 and TRBJ2-1 for the parts outside the CDR3, the full variable domain is EAGVAQSPRYKIIEKRQSVAFWCNPISGHATLYWYQQILGQGPKLLIQFQNNGVVDDSQLPKDRFSAERLKGVDSTLKIQPAKLEDSAVYLCASSLSNEQFFGPGTRLTVL.

The table lists this clone with a count of one. The rearrangement joins TRBV5-6 to TRBJ2-1, with D unresolved. CDR3 length equals 13 residues. Germline values: CDR1 SGHDT, CDR2 YYEEEE. Trimming cost V 3 bases and J 5 bases, with 9 bases left between them. The CDR3 sequence is CASSSDLDNEQFF. CDR3 nucleotides: TGTGCCAGCAGCTCCGACTTGGACAATGAGCAGTTCTTC.

The V call is TRBV9, the J call TRBJ2-2; TRBD1 is a possible D gene (6 bases). The V and J ends lost 0 bases and 1 base respectively, with 10 bases between them. The CDR3 is 16 residues long. CDR1 and CDR2 from the germline V gene are SGDLS and YYNGEE. The DNA of the CDR3 is TGTGCCAGCAGCGTAGATGCGACAGGGAACACCGGGGAGCTGTTTTTT. This sequence encodes CASSVDATGNTGELFF.

This chain joins TRBV7-6 and TRBJ2-6; no clear D. CDR1 SGHVS and CDR2 FNYEAQ come from the germline V gene. This CDR3 has 17 amino acids. Trimming took off 2 bases at V and 3 bases at J, with 14 bases between the two ends. The CDR3 DNA sequence: TGTGCCAGCAGCTTAAGCCCGTCTTTCAATGGGGCCAACGTCCTGACTTTC. It specifies CASSLSPSFNGANVLTF. Combining the CDR3 with reference TRBV7-6 and TRBJ2-6 gives the whole variable domain GAGVSQSPRYKVTKRGQDVALRCDPISGHVSLYWYRQALGQGPEFLTYFNYEAQQDKSGLPNDRFSAERPEGSISTLTIQRTEQRDSAMYRCASSLSPSFNGANVLTFGAGSRLTVL.

The rearrangement links TRBV6-5 to TRBJ1-2, with 9 bases fitting TRBD1. The germline gives CDR1 MNHEY, CDR2 SVGAGI. Trimming took 6 bases from V and 4 from J; bases not matched to a gene: 9. The length of the CDR3 is 15 residues. Here the CDR3 DNA reads TGTGCCAGCAGAAGGGACAGGGAGATTCCCTATGGCTACACCTTC. It translates to CASRRDREIPYGYTF.

The genes are TRBV6-5 and TRBJ1-4; TRBD1 matches at 9 bases. The CDR3 runs 15 residues. Trimming at V came to 0 bases and at J to 10 bases, leaving 6 bases not matched to a gene. Germline V lookup: CDR1 MNHEY, CDR2 SVGAGI. CDR3 in DNA: TGTGCCAGCAGTTACTCTTGGGACAGGGTAGGAAAACTGTTTTTT. As protein: CASSYSWDRVGKLFF.

This clone showed up just once. CDR3 in amino acids: CASRLSGGAPDTQYF. The CDR3 nucleotides are TGTGCCAGCAGACTTAGCGGGGGGGCCCCAGATACGCAGTATTTT. J is TRBJ2-3 and V is TRBV27; 11 nucleotides agree with TRBD2. CDR3 length: 15 residues. Germline CDR1 reads MNHEY; CDR2 reads SMNVEV (reference sequence). Trimming removed 6 bases from V and 4 bases from J; junction bases left unmatched: 6.

This sequence joins TRBV6-5 and TRBJ2-2; D may be TRBD2 (7 bases). Trimming removed 2 bases at V and 7 bases at J, with 11 bases between. Germline V gene sequence: CDR1 MNHEY, CDR2 SVGAGI. The CDR3 has 14 residues. CDR3 residues: CASSYRGGVGELFF. As DNA, the CDR3 is TGTGCCAGCAGTTACAGGGGGGGTGTCGGGGAGCTGTTTTTT.

V gene TRBV2 combines with J gene TRBJ1-1, with 8 nucleotides matching TRBD1. Unmatched junction bases numbered 4, after V lost 7 bases and J lost 0 bases. The germline V gene encodes CDR1 SNHLY and CDR2 FYNNEI. The CDR3 spans 14 residues. CDR3 protein: CASIRTGMNTEAFF. For the CDR3, the DNA is TGTGCCAGCATCCGGACAGGGATGAACACTGAAGCTTTCTTT.

The chain has TRBV28 and TRBJ2-7, with TRBD2 matching over 8 bases. The CDR3 is 14 amino acids. V shed 5 bases, J shed 6 bases, and the junction held 9 bases outside the gene matches. Germline CDR1 is MDHEN and CDR2 is SYDVKM. CDR3 protein: CASSPRTSMSEQYF. The CDR3 nucleotides are TGTGCCAGCAGTCCACGGACTAGCATGAGCGAGCAGTACTTC.

The CDR3 bases are TGTGCCAGCAGTTTCCCACAGGGTAACTATGGCTACACCTTC. Protein sequence: CASSFPQGNYGYTF. V is TRBV28 and J is TRBJ1-2; D is possibly TRBD1 (6 bases). The CDR3 has 14 residues. Germline CDR1 and CDR2: MDHEN and SYDVKM. Trimming took off 3 bases at V and 1 base at J, with 9 bases between the two ends.

This sequence joins TRBV29-1 and TRBJ2-5; D is perhaps TRBD2 (5 bases). The CDR3 runs 13 residues. The germline CDR1 and CDR2 sequences are SQVTM and ANQGSEA. The CDR3 coding sequence is TGCAACCCATGTCCGGGGATCCAAGAGACCCAGTACTTC. This sequence encodes CNPCPGIQETQYF.

The chain has TRBV4-1 and TRBJ2-5, with D hard to call. V lost 3 bases to trimming and J lost 5 bases, with 10 bases between them. Germline CDR1 MGHRA, CDR2 YSYEKL. There are 13 residues in the CDR3. CDR3 coding DNA: TGCGCCAGCAGCCAGGGCATCATGGAGACCCAGTACTTC. This gives the protein CASSQGIMETQYF.

The CDR3 region is CASSQAGLADSYNEQFF. CDR3 nucleotides: TGTGCCAGCAGCCAAGCGGGACTAGCGGACTCCTACAATGAGCAGTTCTTC. The V and J genes are TRBV14 and TRBJ2-1, with 11 bases fitting TRBD2. The CDR3 spans 17 residues. CDR1 SGHDN and CDR2 FVKESK come from the germline V gene. V lost 1 base to trimming and J lost 0 bases; unmatched junction nucleotides: 2.

V is TRBV2 and J is TRBJ2-7, with 7 bases matching TRBD1. This CDR3 is 13 amino acids long. The germline CDR1 and CDR2 sequences are SNHLY and FYNNEI. V trimming: 6 bases; J trimming: 3 bases; junction bases outside the gene matches: 5. CDR3 DNA sequence: TGTGCCAGCAGCGGGACAGACGGCTACGAGCAGTACTTC. This translates into CASSGTDGYEQYF. Complete variable domain (other parts from reference TRBV2 and TRBJ2-7): EPEVTQTPSHQVTQMGQEVILRCVPISNHLYFYWYRQILGQKVEFLVSFYNNEISEKSEIFDDQFSVERPDGSNFTLKIRSTKLEDSAMYFCASSGTDGYEQYFGPGTRLTVT.

The chain uses TRBV5-1 and TRBJ1-4; D not resolved. The CDR3 loop spans 15 amino acids. Germline CDR1 and CDR2: SGHRS and YFSETQ. Trimming cost V 1 base and J 0 bases, with 7 bases left between them. CDR3 bases: TGCGCCAGCAGCTTGTTGGCTTCAACTAATGAAAAACTGTTTTTT. Protein sequence: CASSLLASTNEKLFF.

The chain combines TRBV23-1 with TRBJ2-7, with TRBD1 matching over 7 bases. TRBV23-1 counts as an open reading frame of uncertain function. The CDR3 extends over 14 amino acids. V lost 4 bases, J lost 4 bases, and 7 bases stayed unmatched. The CDR3 reads CASSLRTGSYEQYF. CDR3 coding DNA: TGCGCCAGCAGTCTACGGACAGGCAGTTACGAGCAGTACTTC.

This chain joins TRBV6-5 and TRBJ2-5, with TRBD2 as a possible D gene (6 bases). The CDR3 extends over 15 amino acids. Germline V CDR1 and CDR2: MNHEY, SVGAGI. Trimming took 0 bases from V and 4 from J, leaving 12 bases between them. CDR3 loop: CASSYSGRWGETQYF. CDR3 in DNA: TGTGCCAGCAGTTACTCGGGGAGGTGGGGAGAGACCCAGTACTTC.

V is TRBV10-2 and J is TRBJ2-1; 10 nucleotides match TRBD2. Germline V lookup: CDR1 WSHSY, CDR2 SAAADI. The CDR3 extends over 16 amino acids. J was trimmed by 3 bases and V by 3 bases; bases with no gene match: 5. The CDR3 nucleotides read TGCGCCAGCAGTGACTTAGCGGGGGGACTCTACAATGAGCAGTTCTTC. Encoded protein: CASSDLAGGLYNEQFF.

The gene calls are TRBV28 and TRBJ2-7, with D tentatively TRBD2 (6 bases). CDR3 length equals 11 residues. Germline lookup yields CDR1 MDHEN and CDR2 SYDVKM. Trimming pared 6 bases from V and 6 bases from J, leaving 9 bases between. In DNA form, the CDR3 reads TGTGCCAGCAGGCGGGGTAGCGAGCAGTACTTC. Amino acid sequence: CASRRGSEQYF.

This CDR3 is CASSLSGRGTDTQYF. The CDR3 DNA reads as TGTGCCAGCAGCTTAAGCGGGAGGGGGACAGATACGCAGTATTTT. V is TRBV7-3 and J is TRBJ2-3, with 9 nucleotides matching TRBD2. The CDR3 spans 15 residues. Germline assignment: CDR1 SGHTA and CDR2 FQGTGA. Losses at the gene ends were 1 base for V and 3 bases for J; bases not matched to a gene: 2.

The CDR3 DNA follows: TGTGCCAGCAGCCCCCCAGGGAGGGGCACCGGGGAGCTGTTTTTT. Protein product: CASSPPGRGTGELFF. The genes are TRBV11-2 and TRBJ2-2; 7 positions match TRBD2. The V and J ends lost 5 bases and 4 bases, in that order; junction bases with no gene match: 7. This CDR3 is built from 15 residues. From germline, CDR1 is SGHAT and CDR2 FQNNGV.

The genes are TRBV7-2 and TRBJ2-7; 10 bases fit TRBD2. The length of the CDR3 is 15 residues. The V gene's germline CDR1 is SGHTA and CDR2 FQGNSA. After removal of 5 bases from V and 3 bases from J, the junction contained 7 bases not matched to a gene. DNA of the CDR3: TGTGCCAGCAGCGTCGGGACTAGCGCCAGCTACGAGCAGTACTTC. It specifies CASSVGTSASYEQYF.

In nucleotides, the CDR3 is TGTGCCAGCAGCTTAGCCGCCAGGCAGTACTTC. It specifies CASSLAARQYF. The chain joins TRBV7-9 to TRBJ2-7; D uncertain. Looked up from germline, CDR1 is SEHNR and CDR2 is FQNEAQ (reference sequence). This CDR3 is built from 11 residues. V was shortened by 0 bases and J by 9 bases, with 6 bases between the two germline ends.